The 30 T cell receptor beta chains in this list originate from one sample, sequenced in a study of blood T cell repertoires in COVID-19. Sequenced by immunoSEQ multiplex PCR; TCRdb stores in-frame clones only, minus some. The repertoire holds 200,000 to 250,000 clones, with around 81% as singletons. Sequencing was carried out using PBMCs or T cells enriched from blood (not recorded which). Receptors were obtained from a man between 25 and 39 years old with acute COVID-19.

Points on this clone: One end of the junction fails to match germline, which may point to a read error. The J gene is TRBJ2-1, the V gene TRBV7-6; 10 bases align to TRBD2. Germline V lookup: CDR1 SGHVS, CDR2 FNYEAQ. The CDR3 totals 14 residues. CDR3 residues: CASSVAGGPSEQFF. In nucleotides, the CDR3 is TGTGCCAGCAGCGTAGCGGGGGGTCCCAGTGAGCAGTTCTTC.

The chain couples TRBV6-5 to TRBJ1-5; 7 bases are a match to TRBD1. The germline V gene encodes CDR1 MNHEY and CDR2 SVGAGI. CDR3 size: 15 residues. V dropped 6 bases and J dropped 3; count of bases not matched to a gene: 8. CDR3 DNA: TGTGCCAGCAGACCCACAGGGGCGAACAATCAGCCCCAGCATTTT. It specifies CASRPTGANNQPQHF.

The V and J genes are TRBV25-1 and TRBJ1-5, with 7 positions matching TRBD1. Trimming cost V 3 bases and J 4 bases; bases outside gene matches: 6. Germline-derived CDR1 and CDR2 are MGHDK and SYGVNS. The length of the CDR3 is 15 residues. CDR3 bases: TGTGCCAGCAGTGAGGGGACAGACAGAAATCAGCCCCAGCATTTT. Translating gives CASSEGTDRNQPQHF.

The chain is built from TRBV14 and TRBJ2-7; D might be TRBD1 (6 bases). The V gene's germline CDR1 is SGHDN and CDR2 FVKESK. Between the trimmed V and J ends, which lost 4 bases and 3 bases, there was a span of 10 bases. This CDR3 spans 13 amino acids. The CDR3 is CASSPRTDYEQYF. In DNA, the CDR3 is TGTGCCAGCAGCCCCCGGACAGACTACGAGCAGTACTTC.

The V call is TRBV18, the J call TRBJ2-7, with 8 bases fitting TRBD1. The CDR3 spans 15 residues. V shed 4 bases and J 0 bases; nucleotides not matched to a gene: 5. CDR1 is KGHSH, CDR2 LQKENI, per germline. The CDR3 DNA reads as TGTGCCAGCTCACGTACAGGGGGTTACTCCTACGAGCAGTACTTC. Protein product: CASSRTGGYSYEQYF.

The chain combines TRBV2 with TRBJ2-2, with D possibly matching TRBD1 (5 bases). Germline lookup yields CDR1 SNHLY and CDR2 FYNNEI. V was clipped by 6 bases and J by 5 bases, with 10 bases between them. This CDR3 spans 13 amino acids. DNA of the CDR3: TGTGCCAGCAGAGTCAGGGAAACCGGGGAGCTGTTTTTT. It specifies CASRVRETGELFF.

The genes are TRBV5-1 and TRBJ1-5; the D gene is possibly TRBD1 (6 bases). This CDR3 region has 14 residues. The V gene lost 0 bases and the J gene lost 7 bases, with 11 bases spanning the gap. The germline CDR1 and CDR2 sequences are SGHRS and YFSETQ. CDR3 in DNA: TGCGCCAGCAGCTTGGACTCAGGGGACCAGCCCCAGCATTTT. This sequence encodes CASSLDSGDQPQHF.

CDR3 residues: CATSDSPGGLTSGGRNEQFF. CDR3 sequence (DNA): TGTGCCACCAGTGATTCCCCGGGAGGATTGACTAGCGGGGGGCGGAATGAGCAGTTCTTC. The rearrangement links TRBV24-1 to TRBJ2-1; 13 bases fit TRBD2. The CDR3 length is 20 residues. Germline values: CDR1 KGHDR, CDR2 SFDVKD. V trimming: 2 bases; J trimming: 7 bases; junction bases outside the gene matches: 16.

This rearrangement joins TRBV5-1 to TRBJ1-2; D gene unclear. V lost 0 bases and J lost 6, with 12 bases in between. Germline loops: CDR1 SGHRS, CDR2 YFSETQ. CDR3 length: 14 residues. Here the CDR3 DNA reads TGCGCCAGCAGCTTGGGGCAGCGAAGTGATGGCTACACCTTC. Translated: CASSLGQRSDGYTF.

The chain has TRBV27 and TRBJ2-2; D is undetermined. The germline V and J ends were trimmed by 3 bases and 2 bases, with 10 bases remaining between them. Germline lookup yields CDR1 MNHEY and CDR2 SMNVEV (reference sequence). CDR3 length: 15 amino acids. CDR3 sequence (DNA): TGTGCCAGCAGTTTGTTACCACTTAACACCGGGGAGCTGTTTTTT. The encoded protein is CASSLLPLNTGELFF.

Only a few counts were recorded for this clone. This chain uses TRBV9 with TRBJ2-3, with a tentative D call TRBD2 (5 bases). The V gene lost 0 bases and the J gene lost 4 bases, with 12 bases spanning the gap. The germline V gene encodes CDR1 SGDLS and CDR2 YYNGEE. CDR3 length: 15 residues. This CDR3 is CASSVAGRAADTQYF. The CDR3 coding sequence is TGTGCCAGCAGCGTAGCTGGCCGAGCGGCAGATACGCAGTATTTT.

V usage is TRBV4-1 and J usage is TRBJ1-4; TRBD1 agrees at 8 bases. The CDR3 consists of 15 residues. Germline lookup yields CDR1 MGHRA and CDR2 YSYEKL. Trimming cost V 4 bases and J 3 bases; bases outside gene matches: 4. As DNA, the CDR3 is TGCGCCAGCAGCCTCGGACAGGGCGCTAATGAAAAACTGTTTTTT. It translates to CASSLGQGANEKLFF.

The chain couples TRBV19 to TRBJ1-1; tentative D call: TRBD1 (5 bases). Germline values: CDR1 LNHDA, CDR2 SQIVND (reference sequence). The V and J ends lost 6 bases and 5 bases respectively, with 10 bases between them. The CDR3 loop spans 12 amino acids. The CDR3 nucleotides read TGTGCCAGTAGAGCCGGGGGAACTGAAGCTTTCTTT. It yields the protein CASRAGGTEAFF.

The V gene is TRBV30, the J gene TRBJ1-2, with D unresolved. Germline CDR1 is GTSNPN and CDR2 is SVGIG (reference sequence). V lost 7 bases and J 5 bases, leaving 8 bases between the germline ends. The CDR3 is made up of 10 amino acids. The CDR3 region is CASWEYGYTF. CDR3 sequence (DNA): TGTGCCTCCTGGGAGTATGGCTACACCTTC.

V is TRBV28 and J is TRBJ2-2; D is unclear. This CDR3 has 11 residues. CDR1 is MDHEN and CDR2 is SYDVKM in the germline V gene. Trimming took 10 bases from V and 7 from J, leaving 10 bases between them. CDR3 sequence reads: CATMRSGELFF. The CDR3 coding sequence is TGTGCCACCATGCGAAGCGGGGAGCTGTTTTTT. Combining the CDR3 with reference TRBV28 and TRBJ2-2 gives the whole variable domain DVKVTQSSRYLVKRTGEKVFLECVQDMDHENMFWYRQDPGLGLRLIYFSYDVKMKEKGDIPEGYSVSREKKERFSLILESASTNQTSMYLCATMRSGELFFGEGSRLTVL.

V gene TRBV7-9 combines with J gene TRBJ1-4; no reliable D call. The V end lost 5 bases, the J end lost 0 bases, and 4 bases lay between the germline ends. This CDR3 is 13 amino acids long. CDR1 SEHNR and CDR2 FQNEAQ come from the germline V gene (reference sequence). The CDR3 nucleotides are TGTGCCAGCAGCCCCGCAACTAATGAAAAACTGTTTTTT. Translating gives CASSPATNEKLFF. Full variable domain (rest looked up from reference TRBV7-9 and TRBJ1-4): DTGVSQNPRHKITKRGQNVTFRCDPISEHNRLYWYRQTLGQGPEFLTYFQNEAQLEKSRLLSDRFSAERPKGSFSTLEIQRTEQGDSAMYLCASSPATNEKLFFGSGTQLSVL.

The V call is TRBV2, the J call TRBJ1-1; 8 bases align to TRBD1. V was pared by 8 bases and J by 0 bases, with 2 bases of the junction left unmatched. CDR3 length: 13 amino acids. CDR1 is SNHLY, CDR2 FYNNEI, per germline. CDR3 DNA sequence: TGTGCCAGCCTGGACAGGGTGAACACTGAAGCTTTCTTT. Protein product: CASLDRVNTEAFF.

The DNA of the CDR3 is TGCGCCAGCAGTCATCTCACAGGGGCGCGGCCCTCTGGAAACACCATATATTTT. Translating it yields CASSHLTGARPSGNTIYF. The chain uses TRBV23-1 and TRBJ1-3, with 7 bases identical to TRBD1. TRBV23-1 is an ORF for which the function is uncertain. The CDR3 covers 18 residues. The V gene end was trimmed by 3 bases and the J gene end by 0 bases; junction bases not matched to a gene: 11.

The chain employs TRBV27 and TRBJ1-1, with a possible D match to TRBD1 (5 bases). CDR1 and CDR2 (germline): MNHEY, SMNVEV (reference sequence). V lost 3 bases to trimming and J lost 10 bases, with 21 bases between them. The CDR3 has 15 residues. Here the CDR3 reads CASSFFLGGPSTAFF. CDR3 DNA: TGTGCCAGCAGTTTTTTCTTGGGGGGACCCAGCACAGCTTTCTTT.

Only a few counts were recorded for this clone. The chain couples TRBV5-5 to TRBJ1-1; 7 positions agree with TRBD1. Germline assignment: CDR1 SGHKS and CDR2 YYEKEE (reference sequence). The CDR3 has 16 amino acids. V trimming: 4 bases; J trimming: 3 bases; junction bases outside the gene matches: 12. CDR3 bases: TGTGCCAGCAGCATTCGACCCGGGACAGCGTACACTGAAGCTTTCTTT. It yields the protein CASSIRPGTAYTEAFF.

The gene calls are TRBV28 and TRBJ2-5, with a weak D call TRBD2 (6 bases). Germline values: CDR1 MDHEN, CDR2 SYDVKM. V gave up 4 bases and J gave up 0 bases, with 12 bases separating them. CDR3 length: 15 amino acids. The CDR3 nucleotides are TGTGCCAGCAGTTCGGGACTCGTGTACCAAGAGACCCAGTACTTC. Translated, it gives CASSSGLVYQETQYF.

The chain carries TRBV4-1 and TRBJ1-2, with D perhaps TRBD1 (5 bases). CDR3 size: 14 residues. Per the germline V gene, CDR1 is MGHRA and CDR2 is YSYEKL. The V end lost 6 bases, the J end lost 6 bases, and 17 bases lay between the germline ends. The CDR3 reads CASSLTGASDGYTF. The CDR3 region has the DNA TGCGCCAGCAGTCTCACTGGGGCCAGTGATGGCTACACCTTC.

This clone was recorded a few times. The chain joins TRBV4-1 to TRBJ2-7; D is perhaps TRBD1 (6 bases). V was pared by 2 bases and J by 3 bases, with 14 bases between. Germline V CDR1 and CDR2: MGHRA, YSYEKL. This CDR3 spans 15 amino acids. CDR3 amino acids: CASSQPDSTLYEQYF. The CDR3, as DNA: TGCGCCAGCAGCCAACCGGACAGTACCCTCTACGAGCAGTACTTC.

V usage is TRBV2 and J usage is TRBJ1-2; D call uncertain. There are 13 residues in the CDR3. Between the trimmed V and J ends, which lost 3 bases and 7 bases, there was a span of 12 bases. Per germline, CDR1 SNHLY and CDR2 FYNNEI. CDR3 region: CASSERVAFGYTF. The CDR3 DNA is TGTGCCAGCAGTGAGAGGGTTGCTTTTGGCTACACCTTC.

The rearrangement joins TRBV19 to TRBJ1-2; the D gene is possibly TRBD1 (6 bases). Germline loops: CDR1 LNHDA, CDR2 SQIVND (reference sequence). This CDR3 is 15 amino acids long. V was clipped by 3 bases and J by 5 bases, with 16 bases between them. The CDR3 DNA is TGTGCCAGTAGTATGCTAGTGAGGGACAAATATGGCTACACCTTC. This translates into CASSMLVRDKYGYTF.

The chain's CDR3 is CSASPRVGGYTF. Here the CDR3 DNA reads TGCAGTGCTAGTCCCAGGGTGGGAGGCTACACCTTC. V is TRBV20-1 and J is TRBJ1-2; possible D gene TRBD1, 5 bases. Trimming removed 3 bases from V and 8 bases from J, with 13 bases in between. This CDR3 comprises 12 residues. Germline assignment: CDR1 DFQATT and CDR2 SNEGSKA (reference sequence).

In this sample, this clone turned up once. CDR3 nucleotides: TGTGCCAGCAGCGGGACAGGGGGTCTCCTGACCGGGGAGCTGTTTTTT. Encoded protein: CASSGTGGLLTGELFF. The chain joins TRBV11-1 to TRBJ2-2, with 11 nucleotides matching TRBD1. The CDR3 is made up of 16 amino acids. Unmatched junction bases numbered 7, after V lost 5 bases and J lost 5 bases. CDR1 SGHAT and CDR2 FQDESV come from the germline V gene (reference sequence). Together with reference TRBV11-1 and TRBJ2-2, the CDR3 gives the full variable domain: EAEVAQSPRYKITEKSQAVAFWCDPISGHATLYWYRQILGQGPELLVQFQDESVVDDSQLPKDRFSAERLKGVDSTLKIQPAELGDSAMYLCASSGTGGLLTGELFFGEGSRLTVL.

J is TRBJ2-4 and V is TRBV10-3; TRBD1 matches at 8 bases. The trim removed 4 bases at V and 6 bases at J, leaving 2 bases unmatched. The CDR3 contains 13 residues. Looked up from germline, CDR1 is ENHRY and CDR2 is SYGVKD. The CDR3 bases are TGTGCCATCAGTGTAACAGGGGGAAACATTCAGTACTTC. Amino acid sequence: CAISVTGGNIQYF.

The CDR3 DNA reads TGCGCCAGCAGCCAACGGGGTAACTCTGGGGCCAACGTCCTGACTTTC. Its protein product is CASSQRGNSGANVLTF. The V gene is TRBV4-1, the J gene TRBJ2-6; tentative D call: TRBD2 (5 bases). The germline gives CDR1 MGHRA, CDR2 YSYEKL. CDR3 length equals 16 residues. The V gene lost 2 bases and the J gene lost 0 bases, with 8 bases spanning the gap.

The gene calls are TRBV7-2 and TRBJ2-7; the match to TRBD2 covers 13 bases. This CDR3 is built from 14 residues. V trimming: 6 bases; J trimming: 3 bases; junction bases outside the gene matches: 2. CDR1 is SGHTA, CDR2 FQGNSA, per germline. CDR3 sequence: CASSRLAGGYEQYF. CDR3 in DNA: TGTGCCAGCAGTCGACTAGCGGGGGGCTACGAGCAGTACTTC.